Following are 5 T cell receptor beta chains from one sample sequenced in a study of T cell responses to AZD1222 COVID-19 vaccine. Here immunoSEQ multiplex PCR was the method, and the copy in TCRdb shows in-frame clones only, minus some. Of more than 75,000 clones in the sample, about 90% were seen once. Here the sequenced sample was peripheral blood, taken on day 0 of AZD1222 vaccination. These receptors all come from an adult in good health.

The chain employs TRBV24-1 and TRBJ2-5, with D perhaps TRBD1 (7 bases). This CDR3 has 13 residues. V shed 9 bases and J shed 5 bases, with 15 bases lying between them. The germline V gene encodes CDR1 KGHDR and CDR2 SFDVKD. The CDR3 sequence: CATQRAGGETQYF. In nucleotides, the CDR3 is TGTGCCACCCAAAGGGCAGGGGGGGAGACCCAGTACTTC.

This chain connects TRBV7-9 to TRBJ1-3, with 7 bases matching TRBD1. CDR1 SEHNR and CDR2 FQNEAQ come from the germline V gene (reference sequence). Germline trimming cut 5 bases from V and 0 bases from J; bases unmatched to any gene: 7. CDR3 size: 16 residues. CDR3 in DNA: TGTGCCAGCAGCCGCCGAGGGGGCCTCTCTGGAAACACCATATATTTT. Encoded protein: CASSRRGGLSGNTIYF.

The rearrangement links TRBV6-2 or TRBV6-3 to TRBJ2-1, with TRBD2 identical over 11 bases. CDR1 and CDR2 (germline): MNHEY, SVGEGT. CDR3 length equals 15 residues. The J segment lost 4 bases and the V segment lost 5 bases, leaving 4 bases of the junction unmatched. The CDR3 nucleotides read TGTGCCAGCAGTGCCGGGACTAGCGGATACAATGAGCAGTTCTTC. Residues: CASSAGTSGYNEQFF.

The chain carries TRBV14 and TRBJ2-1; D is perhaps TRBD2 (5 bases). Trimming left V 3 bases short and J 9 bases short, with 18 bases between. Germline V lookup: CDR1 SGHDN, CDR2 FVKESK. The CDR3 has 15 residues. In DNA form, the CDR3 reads TGTGCCAGCAGCCATCTCAGGACTTCCCTGGGTGAGCAGTTCTTC. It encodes CASSHLRTSLGEQFF.

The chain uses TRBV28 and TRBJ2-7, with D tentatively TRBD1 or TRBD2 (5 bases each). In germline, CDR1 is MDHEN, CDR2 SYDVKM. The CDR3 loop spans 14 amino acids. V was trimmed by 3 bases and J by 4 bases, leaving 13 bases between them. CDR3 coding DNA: TGTGCCAGCAGTTTTGGGGGAGAGGGGTACGAGCAGTACTTC. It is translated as CASSFGGEGYEQYF.